What follows are 20 T cell receptor beta chains derived from one specimen sequenced in a study of OX40 agonist ivuxolimab in advanced cancers. The table came from immunoSEQ multiplex PCR; TCRdb's copy has only in-frame clones and leaves some out. The table lists 70,000 to 85,000 clones, around 86% of them singletons. Sequencing was performed on CD4+ or CD8+ T cells sorted from blood, taken in a trial of the OX40 agonist ivuxolimab. The receptors stem from an adult with an advanced solid tumor such as melanoma, head and neck, liver or kidney cancer.

The J gene is TRBJ2-3, the V gene TRBV19, with 7 bases fitting TRBD2. There are 15 residues in the CDR3. Trimming took 6 bases from V and 2 from J; bases not matched to a gene: 8. CDR1 LNHDA and CDR2 SQIVND come from the germline V gene (reference sequence). The CDR3 DNA reads as TGTGCCAGTAGGTCTCTAGCGGTAAACACAGATACGCAGTATTTT. This encodes CASRSLAVNTDTQYF.

The rearrangement uses TRBV25-1 and TRBJ2-1; 10 nucleotides align to TRBD2. Germline V lookup: CDR1 MGHDK, CDR2 SYGVNS. The V segment lost 6 bases and the J segment 2 bases; nucleotides outside the gene matches: 10. This CDR3 region has 17 residues. The CDR3, as DNA: TGTGCCAGCAGCCCCCCAGCCGGGACTAGCGCCTACAATGAGCAGTTCTTC. Its protein is CASSPPAGTSAYNEQFF.

In DNA form, the CDR3 reads TGTGCCAGCAGCTTCTATAGCGGGAGTGACGGGGAGCTGTTTTTT. Residues: CASSFYSGSDGELFF. The chain couples TRBV7-2 to TRBJ2-2; TRBD2 agrees at 9 bases. CDR3 length: 15 residues. The V gene end was trimmed by 3 bases and the J gene end by 7 bases; junction bases not matched to a gene: 6. CDR1 and CDR2 from the germline V gene are SGHTA and FQGNSA. Full variable domain (outside the CDR3, taken from reference TRBV7-2 and TRBJ2-2): GAGVSQSPSNKVTEKGKDVELRCDPISGHTALYWYRQSLGQGLEFLIYFQGNSAPDKSGLPSDRFSAERTGGSVSTLTIQRTQQEDSAVYLCASSFYSGSDGELFFGEGSRLTVL.

The chain uses TRBV5-5 and TRBJ2-3, with D unclear. V was pared by 4 bases and J by 6 bases, with 9 bases between. The CDR3 loop spans 12 amino acids. Germline CDR1 is SGHKS and CDR2 is YYEKEE (reference sequence). CDR3 sequence reads: CASSQNLDTQYF. The CDR3 bases are TGTGCCAGCAGCCAGAACCTCGATACGCAGTATTTT.

The chain joins TRBV5-1 to TRBJ2-5, with D unresolved. V was clipped by 4 bases and J by 0 bases, with 10 bases between them. Germline V gene sequence: CDR1 SGHRS, CDR2 YFSETQ. The CDR3 is 14 residues long. CDR3 region: CASSQDGYQETQYF. CDR3 DNA sequence: TGCGCCAGCAGCCAGGACGGGTACCAAGAGACCCAGTACTTC.

The chain employs TRBV11-2 and TRBJ1-1; D is undetermined. CDR1 SGHAT and CDR2 FQNNGV come from the germline V gene. Trimming pared 0 bases from V and 8 bases from J, leaving 10 bases between. The CDR3 is made up of 13 amino acids. As DNA, the CDR3 is TGTGCCAGCAGCTTAGACCTAAACGGAGAAGCTTTCTTT. It yields the protein CASSLDLNGEAFF.

The rearrangement links TRBV11-2 to TRBJ2-1, with 10 bases identical to TRBD2. V lost 6 bases to trimming and J lost 4 bases; unmatched junction nucleotides: 9. CDR3 length equals 16 residues. In germline, CDR1 is SGHAT, CDR2 FQNNGV. DNA of the CDR3: TGTGCCAGCAGATCCTTGAAGCGGGAGGGGTACAATGAGCAGTTCTTC. Amino acid sequence: CASRSLKREGYNEQFF.

The genes are TRBV11-1 and TRBJ1-3; 7 nucleotides line up with TRBD1. The CDR3 is 15 amino acids. Trimming cost V 5 bases and J 0 bases; bases outside gene matches: 4. Germline CDR1 SGHAT, CDR2 FQDESV (reference sequence). As DNA, the CDR3 is TGTGCCAGCAGCGCCAGGGGGGTCTCTGGAAACACCATATATTTT. It specifies CASSARGVSGNTIYF. The full variable domain, completed using reference TRBV11-1 and TRBJ1-3, is EAEVAQSPRYKITEKSQAVAFWCDPISGHATLYWYRQILGQGPELLVQFQDESVVDDSQLPKDRFSAERLKGVDSTLKIQPAELGDSAMYLCASSARGVSGNTIYFGEGSWLTVV.

This chain links TRBV25-1 with TRBJ2-2, with 8 bases aligning to TRBD1. Trimming cost V 2 bases and J 5 bases; bases outside gene matches: 4. CDR1 is MGHDK and CDR2 is SYGVNS in the germline V gene. The CDR3 sequence is 15 residues long. The CDR3: CASSEIDRGTGELFF. The CDR3 DNA reads TGTGCCAGCAGTGAAATTGACAGGGGAACCGGGGAGCTGTTTTTT.

The genes are TRBV29-1 and TRBJ2-3; 12 bases are a match to TRBD1. V dropped 5 bases and J dropped 7; count of bases not matched to a gene: 10. The CDR3 extends over 15 amino acids. Germline V lookup: CDR1 SQVTM, CDR2 ANQGSEA. This chain's CDR3 is CSVLGGQGASHTQYF. DNA of the CDR3: TGCAGCGTTCTAGGGGGACAGGGGGCTTCACATACGCAGTATTTT.

The genes are TRBV29-1 and TRBJ2-1; 14 bases align to TRBD2. V lost 7 bases to trimming and J lost 7 bases; unmatched junction nucleotides: 6. The length of the CDR3 is 14 residues. In germline, CDR1 is SQVTM, CDR2 ANQGSEA. The CDR3: CSEGLAGARNEQFF. In DNA, the CDR3 is TGCAGCGAGGGACTAGCGGGAGCCCGAAATGAGCAGTTCTTC.

The sample holds one count of this clone. The J gene is TRBJ2-1, the V gene TRBV27; 10 nucleotides align to TRBD1. The CDR3 is 15 residues long. Germline lookup yields CDR1 MNHEY and CDR2 SMNVEV (reference sequence). The trim removed 5 bases at V and 10 bases at J, leaving 11 bases unmatched. CDR3 sequence reads: CASSPDRGIPGEQFF. CDR3 nucleotide sequence: TGTGCCAGCAGTCCGGACAGGGGGATTCCTGGCGAGCAGTTCTTC.

The chain combines TRBV6-6 with TRBJ2-7, with TRBD1 matching 7 bases. The CDR3 contains 13 residues. Germline CDR1 is MNHNY and CDR2 is SVGAGI (reference sequence). V lost 5 bases to trimming and J lost 1 base; unmatched junction nucleotides: 2. The CDR3 DNA sequence: TGTGCCAGCAGTAGGGGACAGTCCTACGAGCAGTACTTC. Encoded protein: CASSRGQSYEQYF.

A single count supports this clone. CDR3 protein: CASSFALVGGGGYTF. CDR3 nucleotide sequence: TGTGCCAGCAGCTTTGCGTTAGTAGGGGGCGGAGGCTACACCTTC. This chain connects TRBV7-3 to TRBJ1-2; 7 bases line up with TRBD1. J was trimmed by 8 bases and V by 3 bases; bases with no gene match: 12. The CDR3 consists of 15 residues. From germline, CDR1 is SGHTA and CDR2 FQGTGA.

The chain carries TRBV11-2 and TRBJ1-1; D is uncertain. Trimming took off 3 bases at V and 0 bases at J, with 8 bases between the two ends. This CDR3 is 14 amino acids long. Per germline, CDR1 SGHAT and CDR2 FQNNGV. The CDR3 here is CASSLARLNTEAFF. The CDR3 nucleotides are TGTGCCAGCAGCTTGGCCAGGCTGAACACTGAAGCTTTCTTT.

The V gene is TRBV6-5, the J gene TRBJ1-1, with unresolved D. The germline V and J ends were trimmed by 8 bases and 1 base, with 8 bases remaining between them. Germline V gene sequence: CDR1 MNHEY, CDR2 SVGAGI. The CDR3 runs to 12 residues. This chain's CDR3 is CASGLGNTEAFF. CDR3 nucleotides: TGTGCCAGCGGTCTAGGGAACACTGAAGCTTTCTTT.

The chain couples TRBV19 to TRBJ1-4; D is unclear. This CDR3 contains 15 residues. The germline V gene encodes CDR1 LNHDA and CDR2 SQIVND (reference sequence). V was clipped by 1 base and J by 2 bases, with 8 bases between them. The CDR3 DNA follows: TGTGCCAGTAGTATAGCCCGGTTTACTAATGAAAAACTGTTTTTT. Translation: CASSIARFTNEKLFF.

The chain employs TRBV20-1 and TRBJ2-4, with 9 bases lining up with TRBD1. The CDR3 consists of 11 residues. The germline CDR1 and CDR2 sequences are DFQATT and SNEGSKA (reference sequence). V lost 8 bases and J lost 8; bases outside the gene matches: 4. CDR3 sequence (DNA): TGCAGTTCCTGGACAGGGGACATTCAGTACTTC. It translates to CSSWTGDIQYF.

The V and J genes are TRBV7-2 and TRBJ1-2, with TRBD1 matching 10 bases. V was pared by 4 bases and J by 0 bases, with 8 bases of the junction left unmatched. Germline values: CDR1 SGHTA, CDR2 FQGNSA. The CDR3 consists of 17 residues. CDR3 DNA sequence: TGTGCCAGCAGCTCCGCGACAGGGGGCGCGGCTAACTATGGCTACACCTTC. As protein: CASSSATGGAANYGYTF.

This sequence joins TRBV5-1 and TRBJ1-4; possibly TRBD1 for D (6 bases). Germline CDR1 reads SGHRS; CDR2 reads YFSETQ. Trimming took 0 bases from V and 3 from J, leaving 15 bases between them. The length of the CDR3 is 17 residues. CDR3: CASSLEGRGTSNEKLFF. Written as DNA, the CDR3 is TGCGCCAGCAGCTTGGAGGGACGAGGGACATCTAATGAAAAACTGTTTTTT.